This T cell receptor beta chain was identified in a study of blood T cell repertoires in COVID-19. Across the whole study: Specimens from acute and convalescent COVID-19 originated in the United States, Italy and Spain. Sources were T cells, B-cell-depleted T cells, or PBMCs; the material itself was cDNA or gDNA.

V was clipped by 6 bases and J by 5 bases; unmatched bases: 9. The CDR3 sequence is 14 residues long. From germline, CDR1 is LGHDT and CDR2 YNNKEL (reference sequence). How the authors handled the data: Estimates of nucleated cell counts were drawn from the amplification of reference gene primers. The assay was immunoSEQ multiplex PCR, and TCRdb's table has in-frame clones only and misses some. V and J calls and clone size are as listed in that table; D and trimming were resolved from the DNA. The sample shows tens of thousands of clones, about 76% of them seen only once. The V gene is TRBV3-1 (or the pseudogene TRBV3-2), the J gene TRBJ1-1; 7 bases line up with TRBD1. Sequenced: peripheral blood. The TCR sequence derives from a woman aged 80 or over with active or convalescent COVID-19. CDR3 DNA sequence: TGTGCCAGCAGTCGACAGGGAGGTAGGACTGAAGCTTTCTTT. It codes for CASSRQGGRTEAFF.